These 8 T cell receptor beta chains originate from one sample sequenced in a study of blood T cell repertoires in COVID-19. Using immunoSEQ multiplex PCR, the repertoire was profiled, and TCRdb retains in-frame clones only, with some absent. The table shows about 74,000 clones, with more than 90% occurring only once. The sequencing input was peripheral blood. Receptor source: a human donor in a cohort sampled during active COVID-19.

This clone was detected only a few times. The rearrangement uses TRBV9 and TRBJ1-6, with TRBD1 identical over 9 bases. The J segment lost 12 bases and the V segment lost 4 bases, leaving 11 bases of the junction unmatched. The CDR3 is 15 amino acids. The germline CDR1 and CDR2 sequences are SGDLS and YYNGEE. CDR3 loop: CASSPEQGAKGPLHF. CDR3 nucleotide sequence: TGTGCCAGCAGCCCAGAACAGGGGGCAAAGGGACCCCTCCACTTT.

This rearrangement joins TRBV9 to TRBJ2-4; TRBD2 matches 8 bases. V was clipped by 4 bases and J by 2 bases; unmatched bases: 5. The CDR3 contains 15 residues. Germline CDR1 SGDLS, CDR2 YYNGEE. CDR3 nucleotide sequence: TGTGCCAGCAGCCCTCGGGGGGGGCCCAAAAACATTCAGTACTTC. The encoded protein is CASSPRGGPKNIQYF.

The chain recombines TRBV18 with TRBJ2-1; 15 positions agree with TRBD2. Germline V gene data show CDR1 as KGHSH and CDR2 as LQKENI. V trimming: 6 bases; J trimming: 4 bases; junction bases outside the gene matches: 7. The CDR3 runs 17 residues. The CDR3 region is CASSRGLAGGAYNEQFF. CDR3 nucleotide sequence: TGTGCCAGCTCCCGCGGACTAGCGGGAGGGGCATACAATGAGCAGTTCTTC.

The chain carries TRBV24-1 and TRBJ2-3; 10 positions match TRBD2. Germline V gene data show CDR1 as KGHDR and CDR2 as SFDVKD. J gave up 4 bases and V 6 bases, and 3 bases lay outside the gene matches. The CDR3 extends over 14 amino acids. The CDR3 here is CATSPSGSSDTQYF. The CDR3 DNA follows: TGTGCCACCAGTCCTAGCGGGAGTTCAGATACGCAGTATTTT.

CDR3 bases: TGCGCCAGCAGCTGGGGACAGGGCGTCGGCACAGATACGCAGTATTTT. The encoded protein is CASSWGQGVGTDTQYF. The rearrangement links TRBV5-1 to TRBJ2-3; 9 nucleotides agree with TRBD1. This CDR3 has 16 amino acids. With 3 bases clipped from V and 1 base from J, the junction kept 6 bases outside the gene matches. Germline CDR1 reads SGHRS; CDR2 reads YFSETQ.

CDR3 loop: CASSQDRGGNTIYF. Here the CDR3 DNA reads TGTGCCAGCAGCCAGGACAGGGGTGGAAACACCATATATTTT. The chain employs TRBV4-2 and TRBJ1-3, with 9 bases matching TRBD1. Germline V CDR1 and CDR2: LGHNA, YNFKEQ. There are 14 residues in the CDR3. With 3 bases clipped from V and 3 bases from J, the junction kept 0 bases outside the gene matches.

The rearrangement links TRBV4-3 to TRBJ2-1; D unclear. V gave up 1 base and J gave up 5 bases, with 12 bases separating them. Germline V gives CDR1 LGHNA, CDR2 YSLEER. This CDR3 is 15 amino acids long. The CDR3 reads CASSQGATNHNEQFF. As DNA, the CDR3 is TGCGCCAGCAGCCAAGGGGCGACCAACCACAATGAGCAGTTCTTC.

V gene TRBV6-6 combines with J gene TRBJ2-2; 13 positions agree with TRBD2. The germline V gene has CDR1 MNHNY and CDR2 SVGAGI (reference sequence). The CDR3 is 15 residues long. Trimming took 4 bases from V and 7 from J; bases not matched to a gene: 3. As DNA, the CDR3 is TGTGCCAGCAGTTGGACTAGCGGGAGTGACGGGGAGCTGTTTTTT. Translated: CASSWTSGSDGELFF.